This section outlines one T cell receptor (beta chain) sequence together with its context. The record originates from a study of blood T cell repertoires in COVID-19. CDR1 MNHEY and CDR2 SVGAGI come from the germline V gene. The CDR3 length is 15 residues. Trimming removed 0 bases from V and 6 bases from J, with 14 bases in between. The repertoire was sequenced with immunoSEQ multiplex PCR; TCRdb's copy has only in-frame clones and lacks some. The table includes 180,000 or so clones, around 86% detected once. The sequenced sample was PBMCs or T cells enriched from blood (not recorded which). J is TRBJ1-2 and V is TRBV6-5, with D possibly being TRBD1 (6 bases). This sequence was found in a woman aged 25 to 45 who had recovered from COVID-19. CDR3 in DNA: TGTGCCAGCAGTTACTCGGGAACAGGGAACGATGGCTACACCTTC. Encoded protein: CASSYSGTGNDGYTF.